This TCR beta chain originates from a study of shared clonotypes between healthy human individuals. Study overall: The donor pool was made up of a couple of women and three men aged 18 to 49.

The germline V gene has CDR1 MNHEY and CDR2 SVGAGI. The J segment lost 3 bases and the V segment lost 2 bases, leaving 4 bases of the junction unmatched. The CDR3 contains 14 residues. The sequencing of unsorted PBMC DNA took place on ten immunoSEQ deep assay plates. Generated by immunoSEQ multiplex PCR, the TCRdb table keeps only in-frame clones and is missing some. This sample has hundreds of thousands of clones, with over 60% found just once. The receptor's source is a woman between 40 and 50 years old in good health. Some clones in this sample may be carry-over from other donors' samples. The sequenced sample was PBMCs. The chain uses TRBV6-5 and TRBJ2-7; 7 positions match TRBD1. CDR3 in amino acids: CASSYRQGLYEQYF. CDR3 in DNA: TGTGCCAGCAGTTACCGACAGGGTCTCTACGAGCAGTACTTC.